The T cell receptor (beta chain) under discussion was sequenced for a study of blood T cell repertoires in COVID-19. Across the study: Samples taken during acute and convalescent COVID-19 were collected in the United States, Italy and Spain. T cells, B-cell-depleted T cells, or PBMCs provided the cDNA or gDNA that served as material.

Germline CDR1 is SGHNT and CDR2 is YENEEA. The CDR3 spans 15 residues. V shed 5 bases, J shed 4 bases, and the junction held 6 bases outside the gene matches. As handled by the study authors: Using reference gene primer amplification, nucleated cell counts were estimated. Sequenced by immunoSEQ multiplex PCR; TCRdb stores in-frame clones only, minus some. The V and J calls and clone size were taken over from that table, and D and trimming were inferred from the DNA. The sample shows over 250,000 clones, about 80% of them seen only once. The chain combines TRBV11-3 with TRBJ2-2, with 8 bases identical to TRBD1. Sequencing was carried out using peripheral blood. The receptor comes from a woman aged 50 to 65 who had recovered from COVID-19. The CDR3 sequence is CASSPGTGGTGELFF. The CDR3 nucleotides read TGTGCCAGCAGCCCTGGGACAGGAGGCACCGGGGAGCTGTTTTTT.